The clone carrying this T cell receptor (beta chain) occurred a few times. Its antigen remains unidentified. MiXCR, run by TCRdb on the 5' RACE reads, gives a single entry per CDR3 protein. The data show approximately 700,000 distinct CDR3 sequences, with 15% to 20% seen just once and about an eighth held by the top ten. V shed 5 bases and J 5 bases; nucleotides not matched to a gene: 13. This CDR3 comprises 16 residues. In germline, CDR1 is SEHNR, CDR2 FQNEAQ (reference sequence). These data are taken from a study of identical twins. Study-level results: Donors were not followed over many years; analysis was cross-sectional.

The same data also contributed to another study, on T cells expressing NK-cell markers. From that study: Repertoires of TCR beta were obtained from T cells sorted as CD3+CD56+NKG2C+, CD3+CD56+NKG2C- and CD3+CD56-NKG2C+.

V and J are TRBV7-9 and TRBJ1-2, with TRBD1 identical over 8 bases. The TCR sequence derives from a woman under 30 in good health. Material: PBMCs. For the CDR3, the DNA is TGTGCCAGCAGCCGGCCGGGGACAGGTTTGGGGTATGGCTACACCTTC. This gives the protein CASSRPGTGLGYGYTF.